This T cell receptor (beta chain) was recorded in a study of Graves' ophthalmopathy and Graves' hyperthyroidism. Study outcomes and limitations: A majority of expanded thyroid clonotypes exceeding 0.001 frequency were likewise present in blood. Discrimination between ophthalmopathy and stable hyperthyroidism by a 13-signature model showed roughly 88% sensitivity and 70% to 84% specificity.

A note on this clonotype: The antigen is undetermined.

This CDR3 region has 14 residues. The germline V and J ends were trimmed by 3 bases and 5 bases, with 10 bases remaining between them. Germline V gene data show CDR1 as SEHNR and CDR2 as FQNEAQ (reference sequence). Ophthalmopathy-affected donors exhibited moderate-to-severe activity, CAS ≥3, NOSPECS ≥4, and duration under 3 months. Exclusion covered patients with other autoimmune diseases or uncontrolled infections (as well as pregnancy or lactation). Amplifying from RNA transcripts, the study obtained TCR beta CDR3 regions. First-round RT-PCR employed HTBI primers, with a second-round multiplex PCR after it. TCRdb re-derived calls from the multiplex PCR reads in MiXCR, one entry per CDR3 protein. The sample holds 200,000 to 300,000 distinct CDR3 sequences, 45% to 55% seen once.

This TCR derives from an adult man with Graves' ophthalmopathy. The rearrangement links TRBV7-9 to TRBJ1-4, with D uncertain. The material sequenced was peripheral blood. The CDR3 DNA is TGTGCCAGCAGCTTGGGGTTTGAAAATGAAAAACTGTTTTTT. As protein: CASSLGFENEKLFF.